Sequencing of this TCR beta chain was carried out in a study of T cell changes during pregnancy in multiple sclerosis. This clone occurred once. CDR1 SGHRS and CDR2 YFSETQ come from the germline V gene. V lost 4 bases and J 6 bases, leaving 15 bases between the germline ends. This CDR3 has 14 residues. Libraries were prepared by immunoSEQ multiplex PCR; TCRdb keeps only in-frame clonotypes and omits some of them. The sample has tens of thousands of clones; 80% to 90% are singletons. This chain uses TRBV5-1 with TRBJ2-3, with D perhaps matching TRBD2 (6 bases). Source: CD4+ T cells from peripheral blood mononuclear cells, taken in the first trimester of pregnancy. This clonotype was obtained from a female donor with multiple sclerosis, enrolled in a pregnancy study. The CDR3 reads CASSVWGLGDTQYF. For the CDR3, the DNA is TGCGCCAGCAGCGTCTGGGGACTTGGCGATACGCAGTATTTT.